A selection of T cell receptor beta chains follows, all from one sample in a study of regulatory T cells in long-lasting Graves disease. TCRdb reprocessed the multiplex PCR reads with MiXCR, giving one entry per CDR3 protein. This sample has 680,000 or so distinct CDR3 sequences, with less than 20% found just once. These data also formed part of another study, on T cells in Graves' hyperthyroidism and ophthalmopathy.

The sequenced sample was peripheral blood mononuclear cells (PBMCs), obtained at new diagnosis, from a patient treated with antithyroid drugs. These receptors all come from a woman aged 25 to 39 with Graves disease. The CDR3 runs from the conserved cysteine through the conserved F or W. D genes are given only for firm matches. The size field is filled for only some rows; it gives once, few, many or a size class.

TRBJ2-7 - TRBD1 TRBV20-1 TGCAGTGCTCCGACAGGGTCAAACGAGCAGTACTTC CSAPTGSNEQYF
TRBJ2-2 - - TRBV19 TGTGCCAGTAGTAAGTCGGTGGCGAACACCGGGGAGCTGTTTTTT CASSKSVANTGELFF
TRBJ2-5 - - TRBV5-5 TGTGCCAGCAGCTTGGTTGGGCGAGGCGGCCAGTACTTC CASSLVGRGGQYF
TRBJ1-3 many - TRBV2 TGTGCCAGCAGTGAAGAAGGACGCGGATACTCTGGAAACACCATATATTTT CASSEEGRGYSGNTIYF
TRBJ2-7 many TRBD2 TRBV7-6 TGTGCCAGCAGCTTAGGACTAGCGGGAGCCGAGCAGTACTTC CASSLGLAGAEQYF
TRBJ2-3 many TRBD2 TRBV6-4 TGTGCCAGCAGTGACTCCGGGACTAGCGGCACAGATACGCAGTATTTT CASSDSGTSGTDTQYF
TRBJ2-2 - TRBD2 TRBV7-8 TGTGCCAGCAGCCCCCTAGCGGGAGGCGTCGGGGAGCTGTTTTTT CASSPLAGGVGELFF
TRBJ2-1 - TRBD1 TRBV7-3 TGTGCCAGCAGCCTCACCTCTCCCGGGACAGGGGGTTTCCATGAGCAGTTCTTC CASSLTSPGTGGFHEQFF
TRBJ2-3 - TRBD2 TRBV19 TGTGCCAGTAGAGTAGCGGGAGATAGCACAGATACGCAGTATTTT CASRVAGDSTDTQYF
TRBJ1-1 few - TRBV5-1 TGCGCCAGCAGCTTGTCGGCAGGGAGTCGAAGCTCTGAAGCTTTCTTT CASSLSAGSRSSEAFF
TRBJ2-3 - TRBD2 TRBV5-1 TGTGCCAGCAGCTTAGAAGGGACTAGCGGCACAGATACGCAGTATTTT CASSLEGTSGTDTQYF
TRBJ1-1 - - TRBV9 TGTGCCAGCAGCCCCTTCCATATGGGCGCGAACACTGAAGCTTTCTTT CASSPFHMGANTEAFF
TRBJ2-1 few TRBD2 TRBV27 TGTGCCAGCAATACGGTACTGGGGGAGGGGAGCAATGAGCAGTTCTTC CASNTVLGEGSNEQFF
TRBJ1-6 many TRBD1 TRBV2 TGTGCCAGCAGTGAGAAGGAGACAGGGCGTTCACCCCTCCACTTT CASSEKETGRSPLHF
TRBJ1-3 - - TRBV18 TGTGCCAGCTCACCACCCGGGGGGCCAAACTCTGGAAACACCATATATTTT CASSPPGGPNSGNTIYF
TRBJ2-5 many TRBD1 TRBV7-8 TGTGCCAGCAGCTTAGGAGAGACAGGGGTACCTGCAGAGACCCAGTACTTC CASSLGETGVPAETQYF
TRBJ1-1 - - TRBV5-8 TGTGCCAGCAGCTTGGCCAGTGGGATGATGAACACTGAAGCTTTCTTT CASSLASGMMNTEAFF
TRBJ2-5 - TRBD1 TRBV18 TGTGCCAGCTCACAAATCCCAGGGGGCCAAGAGACCCAGTACTTC CASSQIPGGQETQYF
TRBJ2-1 - - TRBV4-1 TGCGCCAGCAGCCAAGGCGGGGCGCGCTACAATGAGCAGTTCTTC CASSQGGARYNEQFF
TRBJ2-5 few - TRBV5-1 TGCGCCAGCAGCCCGGGGGTAGGGGCATGCCAAGAGACCCAGTACTTC CASSPGVGACQETQYF